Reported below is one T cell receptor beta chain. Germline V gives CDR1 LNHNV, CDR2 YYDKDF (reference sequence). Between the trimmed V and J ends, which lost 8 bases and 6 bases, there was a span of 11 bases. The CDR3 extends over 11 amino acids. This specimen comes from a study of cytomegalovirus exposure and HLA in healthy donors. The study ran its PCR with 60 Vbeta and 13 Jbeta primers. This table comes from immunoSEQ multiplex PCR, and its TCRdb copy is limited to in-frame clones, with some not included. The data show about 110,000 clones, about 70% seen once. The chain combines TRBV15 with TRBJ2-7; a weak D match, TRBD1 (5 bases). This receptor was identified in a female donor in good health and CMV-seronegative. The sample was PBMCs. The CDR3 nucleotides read TGTGCCACCGGACAAGCAGGCGAGCAGTACTTC. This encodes CATGQAGEQYF.